These 14 T cell receptor beta chains share one sample of origin, sequenced in a study of T cell repertoires in cytomegalovirus infection. TCRdb redid the calling of the reads with MiXCR, one entry per CDR3 protein. The sample shows about 530,000 distinct CDR3 sequences, about a quarter of them seen only once. Sequenced material: PBMCs. These receptors came from a human donor in good health (CMV status not recorded). Some clones in this sample may be carry-over from other donors' samples.

The chain uses TRBV7-4 and TRBJ2-5; D is unclear. Germline CDR1 SGHVT, CDR2 SQSDAQ. V lost 5 bases, J lost 5 bases, and 9 bases lay in between. This CDR3 has 12 residues. CDR3 residues: CASSASEETQYF. The CDR3 DNA reads TGTGCCAGCAGCGCGTCGGAGGAGACCCAGTACTTC.

This clonotype was counted ten times or more. This chain joins TRBV7-9 and TRBJ2-5, with D perhaps matching TRBD1 or TRBD2 (5 bases each). The V end lost 4 bases, the J end lost 4 bases, and 16 bases lay between the germline ends. This CDR3 has 15 amino acids. CDR1 and CDR2 (germline): SEHNR, FQNEAQ (reference sequence). CDR3 residues: CASSSSLRGAETQYF. The CDR3 region has the DNA TGTGCCAGCAGCTCGAGCTTGAGGGGTGCAGAGACCCAGTACTTC. Variable domain in full (rest from reference TRBV7-9 and TRBJ2-5): DTGVSQNPRHKITKRGQNVTFRCDPISEHNRLYWYRQTLGQGPEFLTYFQNEAQLEKSRLLSDRFSAERPKGSFSTLEIQRTEQGDSAMYLCASSSSLRGAETQYFGPGTRLLVL.

V and J are TRBV20-1 and TRBJ2-5; tentatively, D is TRBD1 (5 bases). The CDR3 runs to 14 residues. Germline V gene data show CDR1 as DFQATT and CDR2 as SNEGSKA (reference sequence). Trimming stripped 0 bases from V and 2 bases from J, with 10 bases between. In DNA, the CDR3 is TGCAGTGCTAGAGATCTGGGGCTACAAGAGACCCAGTACTTC. Residues: CSARDLGLQETQYF.

The chain couples TRBV9 to TRBJ2-1; no firm D call. The CDR3 sequence is 15 residues long. Germline CDR1 is SGDLS and CDR2 is YYNGEE. Trimming removed 0 bases from V and 8 bases from J, with 15 bases in between. CDR3 protein: CASSVGPAAGDEQFF. DNA for the CDR3: TGTGCCAGCAGCGTAGGGCCAGCCGCAGGAGATGAGCAGTTCTTC.

This clonotype was counted many times. This rearrangement joins TRBV7-4 to TRBJ2-1; 9 nucleotides agree with TRBD2. The CDR3 sequence is 19 residues long. V lost 1 base to trimming and J lost 6 bases; unmatched junction nucleotides: 16. Looked up from germline, CDR1 is SGHVT and CDR2 is SQSDAQ. In DNA form, the CDR3 reads TGTGCCAGCAGCTTAGATTGGGCGGGAGGGCCTTGTCCCCTCAATGAGCAGTTCTTC. Encoded protein: CASSLDWAGGPCPLNEQFF.

The CDR3 reads CASSIEQGLAGANVLTF. The CDR3 DNA follows: TGTGCCAGTAGTATAGAACAGGGTCTTGCTGGGGCCAACGTCCTGACTTTC. The rearrangement uses TRBV19 and TRBJ2-6; possibly TRBD1 for D (6 bases). Germline V gene sequence: CDR1 LNHDA, CDR2 SQIVND (reference sequence). V was pared by 0 bases and J by 2 bases, with 11 bases between. This CDR3 is 17 amino acids long.

The chain carries TRBV6-5 and TRBJ2-7, with 8 positions matching TRBD1. Germline trimming cut 3 bases from V and 1 base from J; bases unmatched to any gene: 5. Germline-derived CDR1 and CDR2 are MNHEY and SVGAGI. This CDR3 spans 15 amino acids. Here the CDR3 DNA reads TGTGCCAGCAGTTATTCTACAGGGGGATCCTACGAGCAGTACTTC. It specifies CASSYSTGGSYEQYF.

This clonotype was seen ten or more times. The chain couples TRBV7-2 to TRBJ1-4, with a possible D match to TRBD1 (6 bases). The CDR3 runs 14 residues. Germline CDR1 reads SGHTA; CDR2 reads FQGNSA. The V end lost 5 bases, the J end lost 4 bases, and 11 bases lay between the germline ends. CDR3 amino acids: CASSRGQRNEKLFF. The CDR3 nucleotides are TGTGCCAGCAGCAGGGGACAACGTAATGAAAAACTGTTTTTT.

This rearrangement joins TRBV29-1 to TRBJ1-2; D remains unclear. Trimming pared 4 bases from V and 2 bases from J, leaving 11 bases between. Per germline, CDR1 SQVTM and CDR2 ANQGSEA. The CDR3 has 13 residues. The CDR3 sequence: CSVGEQKNYGYTF. As DNA, the CDR3 is TGCAGCGTTGGGGAGCAGAAGAACTATGGCTACACCTTC.

This clonotype was recorded many times. The chain combines TRBV7-9 with TRBJ1-2, with unresolved D. Germline CDR1 reads SEHNR; CDR2 reads FQNEAQ (reference sequence). The CDR3 consists of 15 residues. V was cut by 3 bases and J by 6 bases, with 17 bases left in between. In DNA form, the CDR3 reads TGTGCCAGCAGCTTCTTATCCGCGCCCGGGAATGGCTACACCTTC. This sequence encodes CASSFLSAPGNGYTF.

This chain links TRBV12-3 or TRBV12-4 with TRBJ2-7; 9 bases map to TRBD2. This CDR3 region has 14 residues. J was trimmed by 4 bases and V by 3 bases; bases with no gene match: 4. The CDR3 reads CASSFSGRRYEQYF. Here the CDR3 DNA reads TGTGCCAGCAGTTTCAGCGGGAGGCGGTACGAGCAGTACTTC.

This rearrangement joins TRBV2 to TRBJ2-1; D remains ambiguous. Trimming took off 6 bases at V and 4 bases at J, with 16 bases between the two ends. Germline V CDR1 and CDR2: SNHLY, FYNNEI. The CDR3 length is 15 residues. In nucleotides, the CDR3 is TGTGCCAGCAGACCCTCCCGGACGGAGTACAATGAGCAGTTCTTC. Amino acids: CASRPSRTEYNEQFF.

This clonotype was counted ten times or more. The chain joins TRBV3-1 to TRBJ2-2; D possibly corresponds to TRBD1 (5 bases). Germline V lookup: CDR1 LGHDT, CDR2 YNNKEL (reference sequence). The CDR3 has 12 residues. Trimming removed 4 bases at V and 11 bases at J, with 11 bases between. CDR3 DNA: TGTGCCAGCAGCCCCCTTGACAGAGAGCTGTTTTTT. Translation: CASSPLDRELFF.

Many counts were recorded for this clonotype. J is TRBJ2-1 and V is TRBV7-8; D is undetermined. The V end lost 2 bases, the J end lost 9 bases, and 5 bases lay between the germline ends. There are 11 residues in the CDR3. Germline CDR1 is SGHVS and CDR2 is FQNEAQ. The CDR3 nucleotides read TGTGCCAGCAGCTTACAAGGTGAGCAGTTCTTC. Translated, it gives CASSLQGEQFF.